This paragraph reports one T cell receptor (beta chain). Its antigen is currently unknown. The sample comes from a study of beta chain features in type 1 diabetes. Notes on the study in general: Shortening that was moderate but significant affected the TCRB CDR3s of Type 1 diabetes patients in all four CD4+ subsets.

V was clipped by 3 bases and J by 2 bases, with 11 bases between them. The CDR3 has 14 residues. Germline assignment: CDR1 LNHDA and CDR2 SQIVND (reference sequence). Expressed TCRB transcripts got sequenced, as all isolated RNA was reverse transcribed. Assay: immunoSEQ multiplex PCR; the TCRdb copy retains only in-frame clones and omits some. The sample contains under 900,000 clones, roughly 15% of which appear only once. This TCR was recovered from a woman aged 18-30 years in good health. This chain uses TRBV19 with TRBJ2-7; no clear D. The sample consisted of naive CD4+ T cells from blood. CDR3 amino acids: CASSIGSLTYEQYF. The DNA for the CDR3 is TGTGCCAGTAGTATCGGCAGCCTAACCTACGAGCAGTACTTC.